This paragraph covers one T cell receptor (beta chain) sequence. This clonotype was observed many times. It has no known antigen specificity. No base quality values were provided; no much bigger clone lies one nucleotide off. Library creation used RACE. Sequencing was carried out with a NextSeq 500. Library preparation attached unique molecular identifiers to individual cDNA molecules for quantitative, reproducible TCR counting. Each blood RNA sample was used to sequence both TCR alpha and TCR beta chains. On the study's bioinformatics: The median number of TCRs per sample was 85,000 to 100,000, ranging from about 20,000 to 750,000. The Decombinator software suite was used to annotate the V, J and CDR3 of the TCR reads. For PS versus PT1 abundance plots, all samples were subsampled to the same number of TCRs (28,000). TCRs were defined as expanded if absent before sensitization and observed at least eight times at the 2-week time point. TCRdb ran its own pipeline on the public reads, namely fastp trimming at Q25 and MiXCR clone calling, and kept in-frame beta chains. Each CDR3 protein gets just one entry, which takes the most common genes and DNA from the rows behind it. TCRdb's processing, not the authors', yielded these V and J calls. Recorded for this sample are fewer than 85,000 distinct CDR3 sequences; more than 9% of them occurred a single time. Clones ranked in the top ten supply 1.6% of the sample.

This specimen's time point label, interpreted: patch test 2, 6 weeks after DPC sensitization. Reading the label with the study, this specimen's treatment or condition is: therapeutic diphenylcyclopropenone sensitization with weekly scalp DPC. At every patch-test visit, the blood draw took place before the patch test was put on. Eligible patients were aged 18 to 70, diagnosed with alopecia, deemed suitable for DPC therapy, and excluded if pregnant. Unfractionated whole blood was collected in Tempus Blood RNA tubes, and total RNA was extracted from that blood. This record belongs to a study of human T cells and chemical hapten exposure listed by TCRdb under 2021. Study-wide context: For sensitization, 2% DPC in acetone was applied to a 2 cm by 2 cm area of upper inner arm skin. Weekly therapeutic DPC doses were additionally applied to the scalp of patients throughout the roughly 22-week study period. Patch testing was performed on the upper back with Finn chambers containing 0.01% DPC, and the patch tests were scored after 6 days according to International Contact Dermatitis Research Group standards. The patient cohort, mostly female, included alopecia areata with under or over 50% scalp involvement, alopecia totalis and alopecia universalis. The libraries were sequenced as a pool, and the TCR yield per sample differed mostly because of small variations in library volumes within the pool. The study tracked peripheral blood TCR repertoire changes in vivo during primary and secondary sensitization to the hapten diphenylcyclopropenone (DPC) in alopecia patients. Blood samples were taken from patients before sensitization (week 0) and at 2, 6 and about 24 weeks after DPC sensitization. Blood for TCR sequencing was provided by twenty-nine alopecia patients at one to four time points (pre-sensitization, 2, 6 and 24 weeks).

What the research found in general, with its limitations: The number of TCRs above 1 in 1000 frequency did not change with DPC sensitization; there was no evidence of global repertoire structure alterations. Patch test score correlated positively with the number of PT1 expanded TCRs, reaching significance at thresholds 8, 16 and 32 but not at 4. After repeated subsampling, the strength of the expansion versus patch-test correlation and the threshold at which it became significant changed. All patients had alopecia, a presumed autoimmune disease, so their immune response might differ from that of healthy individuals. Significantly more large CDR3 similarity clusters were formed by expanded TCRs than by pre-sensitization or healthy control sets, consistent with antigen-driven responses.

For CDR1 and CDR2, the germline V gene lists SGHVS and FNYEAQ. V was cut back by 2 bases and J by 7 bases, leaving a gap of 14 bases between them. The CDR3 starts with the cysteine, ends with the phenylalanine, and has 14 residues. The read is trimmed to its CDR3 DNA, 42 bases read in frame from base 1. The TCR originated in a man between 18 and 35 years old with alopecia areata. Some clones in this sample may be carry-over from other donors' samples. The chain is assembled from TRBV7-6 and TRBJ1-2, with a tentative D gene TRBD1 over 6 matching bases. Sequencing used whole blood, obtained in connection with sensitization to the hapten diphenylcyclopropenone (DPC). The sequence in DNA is TGTGCCAGCAGCTTAAATTCGGGCAGGGGTGGCTACACCTTC. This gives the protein CASSLNSGRGGYTF. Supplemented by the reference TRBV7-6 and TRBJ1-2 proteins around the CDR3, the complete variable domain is GAGVSQSPRYKVTKRGQDVALRCDPISGHVSLYWYRQALGQGPEFLTYFNYEAQQDKSGLPNDRFSAERPEGSISTLTIQRTEQRDSAMYRCASSLNSGRGGYTFGSGTRLTVV.